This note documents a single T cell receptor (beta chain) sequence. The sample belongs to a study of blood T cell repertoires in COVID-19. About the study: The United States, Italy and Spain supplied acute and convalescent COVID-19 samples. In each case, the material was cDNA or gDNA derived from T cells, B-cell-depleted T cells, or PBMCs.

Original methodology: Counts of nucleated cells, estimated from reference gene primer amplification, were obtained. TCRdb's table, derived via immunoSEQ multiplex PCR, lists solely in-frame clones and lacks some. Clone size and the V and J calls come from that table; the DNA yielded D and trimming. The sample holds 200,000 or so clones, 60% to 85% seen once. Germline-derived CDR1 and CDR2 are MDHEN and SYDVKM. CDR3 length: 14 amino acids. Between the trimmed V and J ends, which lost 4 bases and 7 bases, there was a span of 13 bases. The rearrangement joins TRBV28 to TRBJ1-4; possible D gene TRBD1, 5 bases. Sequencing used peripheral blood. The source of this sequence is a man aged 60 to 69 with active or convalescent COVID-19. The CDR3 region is CASSSPQGREKLFF. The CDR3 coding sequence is TGTGCCAGCAGTTCCCCCCAGGGTCGTGAAAAACTGTTTTTT. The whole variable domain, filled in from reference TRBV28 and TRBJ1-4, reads DVKVTQSSRYLVKRTGEKVFLECVQDMDHENMFWYRQDPGLGLRLIYFSYDVKMKEKGDIPEGYSVSREKKERFSLILESASTNQTSMYLCASSSPQGREKLFFGSGTQLSVL.